This entry concerns a single TCR beta chain. This sample was taken from a study of shared clonotypes between healthy human individuals. The CDR3 has 14 amino acids. Trimming took 8 bases from V and 7 from J; bases not matched to a gene: 8. The germline CDR1 and CDR2 sequences are MDHEN and SYDVKM. Nashville, Tennessee was home to all donors, who were Caucasian adults. The method was immunoSEQ multiplex PCR; TCRdb's version includes in-frame clones alone and lacks a portion of them. The sample comprises about 2.3 million clones, around 90% of which are singletons, and about 0.41% rests with the top ten.

The source of this sequence is a man in his late teens or twenties in good health. Some clones in this sample may be carry-over from other donors' samples. V and J are TRBV28 and TRBJ1-4; 9 bases fit TRBD1. Sequenced material: naive CD4+ T cells from PBMCs. Subset denoted: CD45RA+ positively selected. CDR3 nucleotides: TGTGCCAGCCGATTAACAGGGGGCGTTGAAAAACTGTTTTTT. This gives the protein CASRLTGGVEKLFF.